The entry below describes one TCR beta chain. The source of the sample is a study of blood T cell repertoires in COVID-19. In the study overall: From T cells, B-cell-depleted T cells, or PBMCs came the material, which was cDNA or gDNA.

Germline trimming cut 5 bases from V and 7 bases from J; bases unmatched to any gene: 21. CDR1 is SGHDN and CDR2 is FVKESK in the germline V gene. The CDR3 length is 19 residues. Original analysis: Nucleated cell number was recorded as an estimate derived from reference gene primer amplification. Sequencing used immunoSEQ multiplex PCR; TCRdb keeps in-frame clones, though not all of them. V, J and clone size were drawn from that table, and D and trimming were deduced from the DNA. The sample has hundreds of thousands of clones; 75% to 90% are singletons. Input material: peripheral blood. The receptor was derived from a man younger than 30 with COVID-19, enrolled during active disease. The chain recombines TRBV14 with TRBJ2-1; 9 nucleotides match TRBD1. CDR3 residues: CASSYTKGPGQGYRNEQFF. The DNA for the CDR3 is TGTGCCAGCAGCTATACAAAAGGCCCGGGACAGGGATATAGGAATGAGCAGTTCTTC.